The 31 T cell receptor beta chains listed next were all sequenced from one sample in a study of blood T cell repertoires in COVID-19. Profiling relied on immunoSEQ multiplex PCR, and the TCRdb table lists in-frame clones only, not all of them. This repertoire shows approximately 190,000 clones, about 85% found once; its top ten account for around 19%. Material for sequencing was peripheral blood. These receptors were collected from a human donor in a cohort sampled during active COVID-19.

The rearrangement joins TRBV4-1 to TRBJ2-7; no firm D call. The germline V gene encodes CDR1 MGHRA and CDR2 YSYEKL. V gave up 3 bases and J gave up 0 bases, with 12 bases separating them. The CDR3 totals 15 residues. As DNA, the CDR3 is TGCGCCAGCAGCCAGGCAAGGAGAACCTCCTACGAGCAGTACTTC. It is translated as CASSQARRTSYEQYF.

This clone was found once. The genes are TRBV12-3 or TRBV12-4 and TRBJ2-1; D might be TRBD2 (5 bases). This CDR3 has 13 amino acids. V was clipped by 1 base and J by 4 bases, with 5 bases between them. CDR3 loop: CASSLGGYNEQFF. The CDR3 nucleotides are TGTGCCAGCAGTTTAGGAGGGTACAATGAGCAGTTCTTC.

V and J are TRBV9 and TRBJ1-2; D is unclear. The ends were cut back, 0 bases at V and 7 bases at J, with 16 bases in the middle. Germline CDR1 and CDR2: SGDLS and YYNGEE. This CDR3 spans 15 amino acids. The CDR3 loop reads CASSVASAGFSGYTF. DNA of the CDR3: TGTGCCAGCAGCGTAGCGAGCGCGGGCTTTTCTGGCTACACCTTC. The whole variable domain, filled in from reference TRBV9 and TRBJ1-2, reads DSGVTQTPKHLITATGQRVTLRCSPRSGDLSVYWYQQSLDQGLQFLIQYYNGEERAKGNILERFSAQQFPDLHSELNLSSLELGDSALYFCASSVASAGFSGYTFGSGTRLTVV.

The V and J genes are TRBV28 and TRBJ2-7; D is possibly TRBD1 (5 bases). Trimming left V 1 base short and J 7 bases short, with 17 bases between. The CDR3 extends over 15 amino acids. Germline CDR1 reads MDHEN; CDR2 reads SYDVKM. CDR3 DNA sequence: TGTGCCAGCAGTTTATCGCAGGGTTCCGGAGCAGAGCAGTACTTC. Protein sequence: CASSLSQGSGAEQYF.

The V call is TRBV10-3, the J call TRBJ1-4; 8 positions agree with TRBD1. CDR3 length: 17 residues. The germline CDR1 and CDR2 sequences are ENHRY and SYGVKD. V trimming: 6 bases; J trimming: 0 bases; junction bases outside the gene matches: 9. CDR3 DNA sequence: TGTGCCATCAGCCCGGGGGACAGGAGTTCAACTAATGAAAAACTGTTTTTT. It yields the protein CAISPGDRSSTNEKLFF.

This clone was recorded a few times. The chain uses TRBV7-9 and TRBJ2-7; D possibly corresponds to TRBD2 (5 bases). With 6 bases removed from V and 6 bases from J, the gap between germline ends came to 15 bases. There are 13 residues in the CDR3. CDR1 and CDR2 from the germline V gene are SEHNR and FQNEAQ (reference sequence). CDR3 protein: CASRTMAGAEQYF. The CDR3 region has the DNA TGTGCCAGCAGGACTATGGCCGGAGCCGAGCAGTACTTC.

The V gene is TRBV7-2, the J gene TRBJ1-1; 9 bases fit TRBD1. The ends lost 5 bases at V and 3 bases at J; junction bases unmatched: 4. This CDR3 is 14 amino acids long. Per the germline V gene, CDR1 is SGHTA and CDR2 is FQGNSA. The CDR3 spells CASSTGQGYTEAFF. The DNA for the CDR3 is TGTGCCAGCAGCACAGGACAGGGGTACACTGAAGCTTTCTTT.

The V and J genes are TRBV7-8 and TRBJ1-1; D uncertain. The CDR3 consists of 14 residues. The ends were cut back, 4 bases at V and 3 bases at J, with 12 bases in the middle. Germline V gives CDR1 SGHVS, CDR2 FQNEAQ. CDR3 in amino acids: CASSSTLADTEAFF. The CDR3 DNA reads TGTGCCAGCAGCTCTACCCTGGCGGACACTGAAGCTTTCTTT.

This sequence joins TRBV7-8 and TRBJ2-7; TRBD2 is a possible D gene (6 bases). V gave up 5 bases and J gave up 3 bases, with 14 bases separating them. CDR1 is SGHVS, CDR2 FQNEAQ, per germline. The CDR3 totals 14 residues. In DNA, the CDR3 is TGTGCCAGCAGCCGCCTGACTAGTGGCTACGAGCAGTACTTC. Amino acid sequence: CASSRLTSGYEQYF.

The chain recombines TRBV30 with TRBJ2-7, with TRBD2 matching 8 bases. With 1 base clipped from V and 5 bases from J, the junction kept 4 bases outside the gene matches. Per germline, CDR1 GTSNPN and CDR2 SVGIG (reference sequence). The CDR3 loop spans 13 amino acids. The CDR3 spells CAWSGRAGDEQYF. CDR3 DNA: TGTGCCTGGAGTGGCAGAGCGGGAGACGAGCAGTACTTC.

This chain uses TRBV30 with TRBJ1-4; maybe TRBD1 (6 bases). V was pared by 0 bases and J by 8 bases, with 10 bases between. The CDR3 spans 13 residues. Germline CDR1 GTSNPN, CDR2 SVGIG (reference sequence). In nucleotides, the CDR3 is TGTGCCTGGAGTGTCGGGGGGCGGGAAAAACTGTTTTTT. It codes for CAWSVGGREKLFF.

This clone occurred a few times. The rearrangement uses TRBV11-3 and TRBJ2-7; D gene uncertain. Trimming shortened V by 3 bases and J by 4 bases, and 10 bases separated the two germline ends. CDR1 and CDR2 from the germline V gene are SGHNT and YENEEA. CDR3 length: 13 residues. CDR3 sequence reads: CASSFPPTYEQYV. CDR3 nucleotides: TGTGCCAGCAGCTTTCCCCCGACTTACGAGCAGTACGTC.

The CDR3 DNA sequence: TGTGCCACGCGGGCAGAATCAAGCTATGGCTACACCTTC. Its translation is CATRAESSYGYTF. This rearrangement joins TRBV7-9 to TRBJ1-2; no reliable D call. This CDR3 spans 13 amino acids. The V end lost 10 bases, the J end lost 4 bases, and 16 bases lay between the germline ends. Germline V lookup: CDR1 SEHNR, CDR2 FQNEAQ (reference sequence).

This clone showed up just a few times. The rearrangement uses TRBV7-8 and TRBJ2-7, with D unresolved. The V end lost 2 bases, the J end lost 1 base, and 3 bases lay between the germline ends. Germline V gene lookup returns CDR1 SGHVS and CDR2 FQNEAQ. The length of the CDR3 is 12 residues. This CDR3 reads CASSLTSYEQYF. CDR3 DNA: TGTGCCAGCAGCTTAACTTCCTACGAGCAGTACTTC.

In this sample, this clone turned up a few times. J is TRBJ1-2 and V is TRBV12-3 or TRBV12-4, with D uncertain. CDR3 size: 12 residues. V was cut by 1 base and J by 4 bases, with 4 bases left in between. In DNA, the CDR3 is TGTGCCAGCAGTTTAGGGCTCTATGGCTACACCTTC. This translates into CASSLGLYGYTF.

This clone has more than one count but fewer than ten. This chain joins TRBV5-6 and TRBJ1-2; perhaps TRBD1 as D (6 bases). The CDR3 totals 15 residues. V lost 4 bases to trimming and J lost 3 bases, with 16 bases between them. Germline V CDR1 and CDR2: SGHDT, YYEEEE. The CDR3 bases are TGTGCCAGCAGCCGTCCTGGGGGGGCCTACTATGGCTACACCTTC. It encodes CASSRPGGAYYGYTF.

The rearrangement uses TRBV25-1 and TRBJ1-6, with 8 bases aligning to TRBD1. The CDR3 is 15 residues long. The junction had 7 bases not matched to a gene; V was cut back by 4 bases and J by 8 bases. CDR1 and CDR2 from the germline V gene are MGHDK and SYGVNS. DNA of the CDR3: TGTGCCAGCAGTGGACAGGGGCTATCCTATTCACCCCTCCACTTT. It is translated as CASSGQGLSYSPLHF.

The CDR3 region is CASSYSTSGGGDEQYV. The DNA for the CDR3 is TGTGCCAGCAGTTACTCGACTAGCGGGGGTGGGGACGAGCAGTACGTC. This rearrangement joins TRBV6-2 or TRBV6-3 to TRBJ2-7; 12 positions agree with TRBD2. Germline V gene data show CDR1 as MNHEY and CDR2 as SVGEGT. V lost 0 bases to trimming and J lost 5 bases; unmatched junction nucleotides: 5. The CDR3 consists of 16 residues.

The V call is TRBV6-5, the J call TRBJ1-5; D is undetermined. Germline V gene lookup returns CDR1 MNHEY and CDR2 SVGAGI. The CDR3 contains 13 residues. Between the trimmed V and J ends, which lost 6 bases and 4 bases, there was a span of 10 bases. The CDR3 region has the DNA TGTGCCAGCAGACGCACATGGAATCAGCCCCAGCATTTT. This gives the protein CASRRTWNQPQHF.

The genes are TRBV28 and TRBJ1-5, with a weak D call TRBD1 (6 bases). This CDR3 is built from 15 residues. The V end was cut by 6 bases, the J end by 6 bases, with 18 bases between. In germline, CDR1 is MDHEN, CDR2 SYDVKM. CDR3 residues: CASRGQSVGAQPQHF. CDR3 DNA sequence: TGTGCCAGCAGAGGACAGTCGGTAGGCGCTCAGCCCCAGCATTTT.

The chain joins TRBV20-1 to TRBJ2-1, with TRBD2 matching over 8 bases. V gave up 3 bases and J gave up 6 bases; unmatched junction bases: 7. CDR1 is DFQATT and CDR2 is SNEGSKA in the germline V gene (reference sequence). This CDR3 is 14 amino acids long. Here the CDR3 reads CSASKRGPLNEQFF. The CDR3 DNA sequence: TGCAGTGCTAGTAAGCGGGGGCCCCTCAATGAGCAGTTCTTC.

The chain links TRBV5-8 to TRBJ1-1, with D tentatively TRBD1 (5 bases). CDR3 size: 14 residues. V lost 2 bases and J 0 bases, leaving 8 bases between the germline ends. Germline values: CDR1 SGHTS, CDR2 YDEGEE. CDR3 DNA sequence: TGTGCCAGCAGCTTCACCAGGGTGAACACTGAAGCTTTCTTT. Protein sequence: CASSFTRVNTEAFF.

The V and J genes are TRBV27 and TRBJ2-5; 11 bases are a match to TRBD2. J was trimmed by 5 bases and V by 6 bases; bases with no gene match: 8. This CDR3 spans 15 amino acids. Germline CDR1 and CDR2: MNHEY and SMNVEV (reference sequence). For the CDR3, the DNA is TGTGCCAGCAGCCCACTGACTAGCGGGAAGGAGACCCAGTACTTC. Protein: CASSPLTSGKETQYF.

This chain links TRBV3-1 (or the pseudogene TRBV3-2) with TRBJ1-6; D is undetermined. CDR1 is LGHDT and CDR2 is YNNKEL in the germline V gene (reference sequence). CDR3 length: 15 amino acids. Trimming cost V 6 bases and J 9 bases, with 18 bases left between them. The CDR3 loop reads CASREASAAGSPLHF. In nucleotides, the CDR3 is TGTGCCAGCAGGGAGGCAAGTGCGGCAGGTTCACCCCTCCACTTT.

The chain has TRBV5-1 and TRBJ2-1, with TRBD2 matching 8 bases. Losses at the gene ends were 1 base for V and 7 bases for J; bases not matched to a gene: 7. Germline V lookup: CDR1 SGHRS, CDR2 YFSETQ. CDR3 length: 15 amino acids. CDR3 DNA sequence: TGCGCCAGCAGCTTGCTCGCGGGGGGTATGAATGAGCAGTTCTTC. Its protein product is CASSLLAGGMNEQFF.

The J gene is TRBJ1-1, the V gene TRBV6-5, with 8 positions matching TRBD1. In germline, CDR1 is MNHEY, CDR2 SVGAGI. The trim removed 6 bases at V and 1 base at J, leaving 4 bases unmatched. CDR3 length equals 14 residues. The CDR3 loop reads CASRSTGANTEAFF. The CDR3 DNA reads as TGTGCCAGCAGGTCGACAGGGGCGAACACTGAAGCTTTCTTT.

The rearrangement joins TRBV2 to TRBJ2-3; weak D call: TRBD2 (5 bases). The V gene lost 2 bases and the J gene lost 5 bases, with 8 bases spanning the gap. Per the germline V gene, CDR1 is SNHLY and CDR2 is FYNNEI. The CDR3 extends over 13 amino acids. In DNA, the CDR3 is TGTGCCAGCAGTGAACTCGGAGGAGATACGCAGTATTTT. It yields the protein CASSELGGDTQYF.

This chain's CDR3 is CASSRWGQGYEQYV. The CDR3 coding sequence is TGTGCCAGTAGCCGGTGGGGACAGGGGTACGAGCAGTACGTC. This chain links TRBV19 with TRBJ2-7, with 10 nucleotides matching TRBD1. Germline-derived CDR1 and CDR2 are LNHDA and SQIVND (reference sequence). CDR3 size: 14 residues. With 6 bases clipped from V and 4 bases from J, the junction kept 6 bases outside the gene matches.

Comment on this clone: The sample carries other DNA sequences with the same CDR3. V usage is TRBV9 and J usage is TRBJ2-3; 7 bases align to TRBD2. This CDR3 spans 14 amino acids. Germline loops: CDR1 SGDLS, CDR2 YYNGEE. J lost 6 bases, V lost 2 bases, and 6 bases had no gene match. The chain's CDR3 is CASSVVSGGDTQYF. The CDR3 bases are TGTGCCAGCAGCGTCGTGTCCGGGGGGGATACGCAGTATTTT.

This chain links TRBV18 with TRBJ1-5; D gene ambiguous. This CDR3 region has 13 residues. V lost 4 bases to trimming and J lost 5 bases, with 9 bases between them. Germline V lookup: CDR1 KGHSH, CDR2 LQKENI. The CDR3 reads CASSLLSDQPQHF. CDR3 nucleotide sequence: TGTGCCAGCTCACTATTGTCCGATCAGCCCCAGCATTTT.

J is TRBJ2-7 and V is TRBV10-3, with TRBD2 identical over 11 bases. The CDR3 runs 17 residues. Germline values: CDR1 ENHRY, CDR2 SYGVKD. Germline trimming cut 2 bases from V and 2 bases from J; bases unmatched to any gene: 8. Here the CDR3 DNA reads TGTGCCATCAGTGAGCTCGCTAGCGGGAGGCCGACCTACGAGCAGTACTTC. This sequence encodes CAISELASGRPTYEQYF.